The rows below give T cell receptor beta chains drawn from one sample of a study of shared clonotypes between healthy human individuals. Clones were sequenced by immunoSEQ multiplex PCR, and TCRdb holds only the in-frame ones, with some missing. Of about 710,000 clones in the sample, more than 70% are singletons; the top ten hold around 1.8%. The sequencing input was memory CD4+ T cells sorted from blood. These TCRs come from a woman aged 25-40 years in good health. Both conserved end residues are part of each CDR3. Each record gives: D gene, V gene, J gene, clone size, CDR3 protein, CDR3 DNA. A D gene is named only where the DNA matches it firmly. The size field is filled for only some rows; it gives once, few, many or a size class.

D: NA
V: TRBV5-1
J: TRBJ2-1
size: NA
CDR3: CASSPGGDNEQFF
DNA: TGCGCCAGCAGCCCCGGGGGCGACAATGAGCAGTTCTTC

D: NA
V: TRBV30
J: TRBJ1-5
size: NA
CDR3: CAWTSRDGNQPQHF
DNA: TGTGCCTGGACCTCCCGGGACGGTAATCAGCCCCAGCATTTT

D: NA
V: TRBV29-1
J: TRBJ2-2
size: NA
CDR3: CSVVIGGMNTGELFF
DNA: TGCAGCGTTGTGATTGGCGGGATGAACACCGGGGAGCTGTTTTTT

D: TRBD2
V: TRBV29-1
J: TRBJ2-1
size: few
CDR3: CSVLTSGTYNEQFF
DNA: TGCAGCGTACTCACTAGCGGGACGTACAATGAGCAGTTCTTC

D: NA
V: TRBV30
J: TRBJ2-2
size: NA
CDR3: CAWSVSGVTGELFF
DNA: TGTGCCTGGAGTGTATCAGGGGTTACCGGGGAGCTGTTTTTT

D: NA
V: TRBV28
J: TRBJ2-3
size: NA
CDR3: CASSLEGGLSTDTQYF
DNA: TGTGCCAGCAGTTTAGAGGGGGGGTTGAGCACAGATACGCAGTATTTT

D: TRBD2
V: TRBV19
J: TRBJ2-2
size: NA
CDR3: CASSTMGTSGTNTGELFF
DNA: TGTGCCAGTAGTACCATGGGGACTAGCGGGACCAACACCGGGGAGCTGTTTTTT

D: TRBD1
V: TRBV29-1
J: TRBJ2-3
size: NA
CDR3: CSVDGTGGRTDTQYF
DNA: TGCAGCGTTGATGGGACAGGGGGCCGCACAGATACGCAGTATTTT

D: TRBD2
V: TRBV19
J: TRBJ2-3
size: NA
CDR3: CASSIAGGHGLDTQYF
DNA: TGTGCCAGTAGTATAGCGGGGGGGCATGGTTTGGATACGCAGTATTTT

D: NA
V: TRBV10-2
J: TRBJ1-4
size: NA
CDR3: CATTGGVFEKLFF
DNA: TGCGCCACCACTGGTGGGGTGTTCGAAAAACTGTTTTTT

D: NA
V: TRBV5-6
J: TRBJ1-5
size: once
CDR3: CASSSRAGHQPQHF
DNA: TGTGCCAGCAGCTCCCGGGCAGGGCATCAGCCCCAGCATTTT

D: NA
V: TRBV2
J: TRBJ2-1
size: NA
CDR3: CASAMSNEQFF
DNA: TGTGCCAGTGCCATGTCAAATGAGCAGTTCTTC

D: NA
V: TRBV7-9
J: TRBJ1-5
size: NA
CDR3: CASSLAGVGNQPQHF
DNA: TGTGCCAGCAGCTTAGCAGGGGTGGGCAATCAGCCCCAGCATTTT

D: NA
V: TRBV27
J: TRBJ2-3
size: many
CDR3: CASSQTLYTTDTQYF
DNA: TGTGCCAGCAGCCAGACATTATACACCACAGATACGCAGTATTTT

D: TRBD1
V: TRBV28
J: TRBJ1-4
size: many
CDR3: CASSPGTVHEKLFF
DNA: TGTGCCAGCAGTCCCGGGACAGTGCATGAAAAACTGTTTTTT

D: TRBD2
V: TRBV7-2
J: TRBJ2-1
size: few
CDR3: CASSYKSGGYNEQFF
DNA: TGTGCCAGCAGCTATAAAAGCGGGGGATACAATGAGCAGTTCTTC

D: NA
V: TRBV6-1
J: TRBJ2-3
size: NA
CDR3: CASSVLEDTQYF
DNA: TGTGCCAGCAGTGTTTTGGAAGATACGCAGTATTTT

D: NA
V: TRBV5-1
J: TRBJ2-5
size: NA
CDR3: CASSEGETQYF
DNA: TGCGCCAGCAGCGAGGGAGAGACCCAGTACTTC

D: NA
V: TRBV28
J: TRBJ1-2
size: NA
CDR3: CASRTGHASYGYTF
DNA: TGTGCCAGCAGAACGGGACACGCAAGCTATGGCTACACCTTC

D: NA
V: TRBV5-1
J: TRBJ2-3
size: NA
CDR3: CASSLADDTQYF
DNA: TGCGCCAGCAGCTTGGCGGACGATACGCAGTATTTT

D: TRBD1
V: TRBV5-4
J: TRBJ1-3
size: NA
CDR3: CASSLVGGDGNTIYF
DNA: TGTGCCAGCAGCTTGGTAGGGGGCGACGGAAACACCATATATTTT

D: NA
V: TRBV6-5
J: TRBJ1-6
size: NA
CDR3: CASKGTHNSPLHF
DNA: TGTGCCAGCAAAGGGACTCATAATTCACCCCTCCACTTT

D: NA
V: TRBV5-4
J: TRBJ1-3
size: once
CDR3: CASSLRGSGNTIYF
DNA: TGTGCCAGCAGCCTCAGGGGATCTGGAAACACCATATATTTT

D: TRBD1
V: TRBV2
J: TRBJ1-2
size: NA
CDR3: CASSAGQGAGDGYTF
DNA: TGTGCCAGCAGTGCGGGACAGGGGGCGGGGGATGGCTACACCTTC

D: NA
V: TRBV29-1
J: TRBJ1-4
size: NA
CDR3: CSVEAARNEKLFF
DNA: TGCAGCGTTGAAGCCGCACGAAATGAAAAACTGTTTTTT

D: TRBD1
V: TRBV6-5
J: TRBJ1-5
size: once
CDR3: CASRDGQGRGAQHF
DNA: TGTGCCAGCAGGGATGGACAGGGCCGGGGAGCCCAGCATTTT

D: TRBD2
V: TRBV7-8
J: TRBJ2-7
size: NA
CDR3: CASSLSGRAPEYTYEQYF
DNA: TGTGCCAGCAGCCTCAGCGGGAGGGCGCCCGAATACACCTACGAGCAGTACTTC

D: NA
V: TRBV6-1
J: TRBJ1-1
size: many
CDR3: CASSGVEWENTEAFF
DNA: TGTGCCAGCAGTGGGGTTGAGTGGGAAAACACTGAAGCTTTCTTT

D: NA
V: TRBV6-1
J: TRBJ2-7
size: NA
CDR3: CASSGATIGEQYF
DNA: TGTGCCAGCAGCGGAGCGACCATAGGCGAGCAGTACTTC

D: TRBD1
V: TRBV6-1
J: TRBJ1-1
size: NA
CDR3: CASNKQGSTEAFF
DNA: TGTGCCAGCAATAAACAGGGGAGCACTGAAGCTTTCTTT

D: NA
V: TRBV9
J: TRBJ2-3
size: many
CDR3: CASSVRSPQGLGKDTQYF
DNA: TGTGCCAGCAGCGTACGGAGCCCCCAGGGGTTAGGAAAAGATACGCAGTATTTT

D: TRBD1
V: TRBV27
J: TRBJ2-7
size: few
CDR3: CASGRDRAYEQYF
DNA: TGTGCCAGCGGCCGGGACAGAGCCTACGAGCAGTACTTC

D: NA
V: TRBV28
J: TRBJ2-5
size: NA
CDR3: CASSTRETQYF
DNA: TGTGCCAGCAGTACCCGGGAGACCCAGTACTTC

D: TRBD1
V: TRBV5-1
J: TRBJ1-4
size: NA
CDR3: CASSLGQGGEKLFF
DNA: TGCGCCAGCAGCTTGGGACAGGGGGGTGAAAAACTGTTTTTT

D: TRBD2
V: TRBV7-7
J: TRBJ2-5
size: few
CDR3: CASSLSGRWETQYF
DNA: TGTGCCAGCAGCCTTAGCGGGAGGTGGGAGACCCAGTACTTC

D: NA
V: TRBV10-3
J: TRBJ1-5
size: NA
CDR3: CAISERQENQPQHF
DNA: TGTGCCATCAGTGAGAGACAGGAAAATCAGCCCCAGCATTTT

D: TRBD1
V: TRBV7-2
J: TRBJ1-2
size: NA
CDR3: CASSRTGGENYGYTF
DNA: TGTGCCAGCAGCCGAACAGGGGGGGAGAACTATGGCTACACCTTC

D: NA
V: TRBV5-1
J: TRBJ2-5
size: NA
CDR3: CASSLGTQTQYF
DNA: TGCGCCAGCAGCTTAGGGACCCAGACCCAGTACTTC

D: TRBD2
V: TRBV19
J: TRBJ2-2
size: NA
CDR3: CASSPRLAPGELFF
DNA: TGTGCCAGTAGTCCGCGACTAGCGCCCGGGGAGCTGTTTTTT

D: NA
V: TRBV20-1
J: TRBJ1-5
size: NA
CDR3: CSATTATVQHF
DNA: TGCAGTGCCACCACAGCGACGGTCCAGCATTTT

D: TRBD2
V: TRBV19
J: TRBJ2-2
size: NA
CDR3: CASSKRGGSDGELFF
DNA: TGTGCCAGTAGCAAGCGGGGCGGGAGTGACGGGGAGCTGTTTTTT

D: NA
V: TRBV5-1
J: TRBJ1-1
size: once
CDR3: CASSPNLGQGSEAFF
DNA: TGCGCCAGCAGCCCTAACCTCGGGCAGGGCTCTGAAGCTTTCTTT

D: NA
V: TRBV6-1
J: TRBJ1-2
size: few
CDR3: CASSDSTGYGYTF
DNA: TGTGCCAGCAGTGATTCAACCGGCTATGGCTACACCTTC

D: NA
V: TRBV7-9
J: TRBJ2-4
size: NA
CDR3: CASSLRRLAKNIQYF
DNA: TGTGCCAGCAGCTTACGCAGGTTAGCCAAAAACATTCAGTACTTC

D: TRBD1
V: TRBV27
J: TRBJ2-3
size: NA
CDR3: CASSPNRGKSTDTQYF
DNA: TGTGCCAGCAGCCCCAACAGGGGAAAAAGCACAGATACGCAGTATTTT

D: NA
V: TRBV2
J: TRBJ2-7
size: NA
CDR3: CASSDDRSYEQYF
DNA: TGTGCCAGCAGTGACGACAGATCCTACGAGCAGTACTTC

D: NA
V: TRBV6-1
J: TRBJ1-2
size: NA
CDR3: CASSVFIQEGAVNYGYTF
DNA: TGTGCCAGCAGTGTTTTCATCCAGGAAGGGGCTGTGAATTATGGCTACACCTTC

D: TRBD1
V: TRBV28
J: TRBJ1-4
size: few
CDR3: CASSSLNRGPNEKLFF
DNA: TGTGCCAGCAGCTCACTCAACAGGGGGCCTAATGAAAAACTGTTTTTT

D: TRBD2
V: TRBV25-1
J: TRBJ2-1
size: NA
CDR3: CASKSGEANEQFF
DNA: TGTGCCAGCAAAAGCGGGGAGGCCAATGAGCAGTTCTTC

D: NA
V: TRBV28
J: TRBJ2-5
size: NA
CDR3: CASSQPTPETQYF
DNA: TGTGCCAGCAGTCAACCAACACCAGAGACCCAGTACTTC

D: NA
V: TRBV28
J: TRBJ1-3
size: NA
CDR3: CASRQTGVSSGNTIYF
DNA: TGTGCCAGCAGACAAACGGGAGTCAGCTCTGGAAACACCATATATTTT

D: TRBD2
V: TRBV29-1
J: TRBJ2-1
size: NA
CDR3: CSVELLAGWYNEQFF
DNA: TGCAGCGTTGAATTACTAGCGGGATGGTACAATGAGCAGTTCTTC

D: TRBD2
V: TRBV29-1
J: TRBJ2-1
size: NA
CDR3: CSVEGDGTRANEQFF
DNA: TGCAGCGTTGAAGGAGATGGGACTAGAGCCAATGAGCAGTTCTTC

D: NA
V: TRBV5-1
J: TRBJ2-3
size: NA
CDR3: CASSLRAALGDTQYF
DNA: TGCGCCAGCAGCCTTCGAGCGGCCTTGGGGGATACGCAGTATTTT